The 2 T cell receptor beta chains below were found in one sample sequenced in a study of cytomegalovirus exposure and HLA in healthy donors. Primers: 60 Vbeta forward and 13 Jbeta reverse. Sequencing used immunoSEQ multiplex PCR; TCRdb keeps in-frame clones, though not all of them. The sample includes about 150,000 clones, roughly 88% seen only once; the top ten take 0.95% to 1.5%. Sequenced: PBMCs. The receptors shown here come from a boy younger than 10 in good health and CMV-seronegative.

This chain uses TRBV7-2 with TRBJ1-6, with TRBD1 matching over 7 bases. The CDR3 is 16 amino acids. V lost 2 bases to trimming and J lost 8 bases; unmatched junction nucleotides: 9. CDR1 SGHTA and CDR2 FQGNSA come from the germline V gene. The CDR3 reads CASSLWTGLGDSPLHF. The CDR3 coding sequence is TGTGCCAGCAGCTTATGGACAGGATTAGGGGATTCACCCCTCCACTTT.

This clone appeared once. The chain couples TRBV5-4 to TRBJ2-5; tentatively, D is TRBD1 (6 bases). V was trimmed by 2 bases and J by 0 bases, leaving 8 bases between them. The CDR3 is 14 amino acids. Looked up from germline, CDR1 is SGHNT and CDR2 is YYREEE (reference sequence). The CDR3 protein is CASSLGGYQETQYF. The CDR3 DNA is TGTGCCAGCAGCTTAGGGGGATACCAAGAGACCCAGTACTTC. Full variable domain (outside the CDR3, taken from reference TRBV5-4 and TRBJ2-5): ETGVTQSPTHLIKTRGQQVTLRCSSQSGHNTVSWYQQALGQGPQFIFQYYREEENGRGNFPPRFSGLQFPNYSSELNVNALELDDSALYLCASSLGGYQETQYFGPGTRLLVL.